This passage covers 16 T cell receptor beta chains from one sample sequenced in a study of CD8+CD57+ T cells in acquired aplastic anemia. CD8+CD57+ cell expansion, shown by flow cytometry, had occurred in the patients selected for sequencing. CDR3 and TCR beta VDJ profiling relied on a genomic DNA template. In TCRdb, the reads were re-called with MiXCR into one record per CDR3 protein. The sample has under 200,000 distinct CDR3 sequences; under 50% are singletons. The specimen was sorted CD4+, CD8+, or CD8+CD57+ T cells (not recorded which) from PBMCs. Receptors were obtained from a human donor with aplastic anemia.

This clonotype was seen more than once but under ten times. The chain employs TRBV7-8 and TRBJ1-4; D is perhaps TRBD1 (5 bases). This CDR3 has 13 residues. The germline V gene encodes CDR1 SGHVS and CDR2 FQNEAQ. V dropped 6 bases and J dropped 6 bases, with 11 bases sitting between them. The CDR3 loop is CASSFLGDEKLFF. DNA for the CDR3: TGTGCCAGCAGTTTTTTGGGGGATGAAAAACTGTTTTTT.

This clonotype has just a few counts. Here the CDR3 reads CASRVPAGGPYEQYF. DNA of the CDR3: TGTGCCAGCAGGGTCCCAGCGGGAGGGCCCTACGAGCAGTACTTC. The gene calls are TRBV25-1 and TRBJ2-7; TRBD2 matches at 10 bases. This CDR3 contains 15 residues. The V gene's germline CDR1 is MGHDK and CDR2 SYGVNS. The V and J ends lost 6 bases and 2 bases, in that order; junction bases with no gene match: 7.

The chain employs TRBV19 and TRBJ1-1; D gene uncertain. The CDR3 sequence is 16 residues long. V gave up 4 bases and J gave up 5 bases, with 20 bases separating them. Germline V gene sequence: CDR1 LNHDA, CDR2 SQIVND (reference sequence). The CDR3 region has the DNA TGTGCCAGTAGTAGTTTAAGAACACCCGTTCCAACTGAAGCTTTCTTT. Its translation: CASSSLRTPVPTEAFF.

This clonotype was counted many times. This chain connects TRBV9 to TRBJ2-3, with 7 bases fitting TRBD2. Germline CDR1 reads SGDLS; CDR2 reads YYNGEE. J was trimmed by 4 bases and V by 1 base; bases with no gene match: 9. The CDR3 loop spans 16 amino acids. For the CDR3, the DNA is TGTGCCAGCAGCGTATTTTCTCGGGAGGAGGCAGATACGCAGTATTTT. The encoded protein is CASSVFSREEADTQYF.

This clonotype came up many times. The chain joins TRBV5-1 to TRBJ2-3; tentatively, D is TRBD1 (5 bases). Trimming stripped 0 bases from V and 2 bases from J, with 10 bases between. Germline values: CDR1 SGHRS, CDR2 YFSETQ. This CDR3 is 15 amino acids long. The CDR3 nucleotides are TGCGCCAGCAGCTTGGTGGGGCGGTTCACAGATACGCAGTATTTT. Translation: CASSLVGRFTDTQYF.

Many counts were recorded for this clonotype. This chain uses TRBV2 with TRBJ2-7; 9 nucleotides line up with TRBD1. Germline V gene sequence: CDR1 SNHLY, CDR2 FYNNEI. This CDR3 contains 13 residues. With V trimmed by 7 bases and J by 1 base, 2 bases remained unmatched. In nucleotides, the CDR3 is TGTGCCAGCATAGGACAGGGGTCCTACGAGCAGTACTTC. It translates to CASIGQGSYEQYF.

This clonotype was seen ten or more times. The rearrangement links TRBV5-1 to TRBJ2-3; the D gene could be TRBD1 or TRBD2 (5 bases each). V lost 5 bases and J lost 6, with 16 bases in between. The germline V gene encodes CDR1 SGHRS and CDR2 YFSETQ. This CDR3 region has 14 residues. The CDR3, as DNA: TGCGCCAGCAGGGGTCCAGGGACCACGGATACGCAGTATTTT. It specifies CASRGPGTTDTQYF.

This clonotype was recorded many times. The chain has TRBV11-2 and TRBJ1-4; no definite D call. The CDR3 covers 15 residues. The germline gives CDR1 SGHAT, CDR2 FQNNGV. V was cut by 3 bases and J by 7 bases, with 15 bases left in between. CDR3 protein: CASSFRNSLSEKLFF. In DNA, the CDR3 is TGTGCCAGCAGCTTTAGGAACAGCCTAAGTGAAAAACTGTTTTTT.

The chain links TRBV20-1 to TRBJ2-3; 10 bases map to TRBD2. Germline CDR1 and CDR2: DFQATT and SNEGSKA (reference sequence). V dropped 4 bases and J dropped 6; count of bases not matched to a gene: 16. The CDR3 runs to 17 residues. The CDR3 loop is CSANLAGVMTQFDTQYF. The CDR3 DNA reads TGCAGTGCTAACCTAGCGGGAGTTATGACACAGTTTGATACGCAGTATTTT.

This clonotype was seen many times. V gene TRBV7-2 combines with J gene TRBJ1-3; the D is unclear. The CDR3 spans 14 residues. The germline V gene encodes CDR1 SGHTA and CDR2 FQGNSA. Trimming removed 5 bases from V and 0 bases from J, with 8 bases in between. This CDR3 reads CASSPRHSGNTIYF. In DNA form, the CDR3 reads TGTGCCAGCAGCCCGAGACACTCTGGAAACACCATATATTTT.

The rearrangement links TRBV14 to TRBJ2-1, with TRBD2 matching over 10 bases. CDR1 SGHDN and CDR2 FVKESK come from the germline V gene. V was clipped by 0 bases and J by 11 bases; unmatched bases: 4. The CDR3 covers 14 residues. This chain's CDR3 is CASSQDNSGRQQFF. The DNA of the CDR3 is TGTGCCAGCAGCCAAGATAATAGCGGGAGGCAGCAGTTCTTC. Complete variable domain (other parts from reference TRBV14 and TRBJ2-1): EAGVTQFPSHSVIEKGQTVTLRCDPISGHDNLYWYRRVMGKEIKFLLHFVKESKQDESGMPNNRFLAERTGGTYSTLKVQPAELEDSGVYFCASSQDNSGRQQFFGPGTRLTVL.

The CDR3 loop is CSASFWRGANVLTF. CDR3 coding DNA: TGCAGTGCTAGTTTCTGGCGGGGGGCCAACGTCCTGACTTTC. The V and J genes are TRBV20-1 and TRBJ2-6; the D is unclear. Germline V gives CDR1 DFQATT, CDR2 SNEGSKA (reference sequence). Trimming removed 3 bases at V and 4 bases at J, with 10 bases between. The CDR3 has 14 amino acids.

This clonotype was seen more than once but under ten times. V and J are TRBV24-1 and TRBJ1-4; the D is unclear. Trimming removed 7 bases from V and 11 bases from J, with 16 bases in between. This CDR3 spans 13 amino acids. Germline loops: CDR1 KGHDR, CDR2 SFDVKD. The CDR3: CATSRPEEDKLFF. DNA for the CDR3: TGTGCCACCAGCCGGCCTGAGGAGGATAAACTGTTTTTT.

This clonotype has just one count. The chain combines TRBV7-8 with TRBJ2-7; D is perhaps TRBD1 (6 bases). The CDR3 loop spans 17 amino acids. V lost 2 bases to trimming and J lost 3 bases, with 20 bases between them. Germline CDR1 reads SGHVS; CDR2 reads FQNEAQ. The CDR3 region is CASSLLWGLRGIYEQYF. Here the CDR3 DNA reads TGTGCCAGCAGCTTACTATGGGGGCTCCGGGGTATCTACGAGCAGTACTTC.

The gene calls are TRBV6-1 and TRBJ1-4, with 10 bases that match TRBD1. Unmatched junction bases numbered 6, after V lost 6 bases and J lost 8 bases. The CDR3 length is 14 residues. The germline gives CDR1 MNHNS, CDR2 SASEGT. Here the CDR3 DNA reads TGTGCCAGCAGGCGGACAGGGGGAGGAGAAAAACTGTTTTTT. Translation gives CASRRTGGGEKLFF.

The chain carries TRBV20-1 and TRBJ2-7; D may correspond to TRBD1 or TRBD2 (5 bases each). The CDR3 extends over 12 amino acids. CDR1 is DFQATT, CDR2 SNEGSKA, per germline (reference sequence). V was cut by 2 bases and J by 6 bases, with 11 bases left in between. The CDR3 region is CSARLWGREQYF. CDR3 coding DNA: TGCAGTGCTAGATTATGGGGACGCGAGCAGTACTTC.